Presented here are 7 T cell receptor beta chains from one specimen sequenced in a study of T cell changes during pregnancy in multiple sclerosis. Method: immunoSEQ multiplex PCR; TCRdb's copy keeps in-frame clones and lacks some. The table lists 40,000 to 60,000 clones, 75% to 90% of them singletons. Sequencing used peripheral blood, obtained in the first trimester of pregnancy. The receptor set was obtained from a female donor in good health, enrolled as a control in a pregnancy study.

The chain has TRBV21-1 and TRBJ2-2; TRBD1, the table's D call, was not compared with the DNA. TRBV21-1 is recorded as a pseudogene. This CDR3 has 16 residues. Here the CDR3 reads CASSRGDRGGTGELFF. The DNA of the CDR3 is TGTGCCAGCAGCAGGGGGGACAGGGGTGGCACCGGGGAGCTGTTTTTT.

V usage is TRBV7-9 and J usage is TRBJ2-3; 13 bases map to TRBD2. Per germline, CDR1 SEHNR and CDR2 FQNEAQ (reference sequence). This CDR3 is 15 amino acids long. The J segment lost 4 bases and the V segment lost 5 bases, leaving 3 bases of the junction unmatched. CDR3 sequence (DNA): TGTGCCAGCAGCGGACTAGCGGGAGCGGCAGATACGCAGTATTTT. This sequence encodes CASSGLAGAADTQYF. Variable domain in full (rest from reference TRBV7-9 and TRBJ2-3): DTGVSQNPRHKITKRGQNVTFRCDPISEHNRLYWYRQTLGQGPEFLTYFQNEAQLEKSRLLSDRFSAERPKGSFSTLEIQRTEQGDSAMYLCASSGLAGAADTQYFGPGTRLTVL.

CDR3 DNA: TGTGCCAGCAGTGCTTACAGTACCACATACGAGCAGTACTTC. It codes for CASSAYSTTYEQYF. This chain links TRBV28 with TRBJ2-7; no clear D gene. CDR3 length: 14 residues. Trimming took off 5 bases at V and 4 bases at J, with 15 bases between the two ends. CDR1 is MDHEN, CDR2 SYDVKM, per germline.

The chain joins TRBV27 to TRBJ1-1; no firm D call. CDR1 is MNHEY, CDR2 SMNVEV, per germline (reference sequence). V was pared by 2 bases and J by 8 bases, with 12 bases between. CDR3 size: 13 residues. This CDR3 is CASSLTPRGEAFF. In nucleotides, the CDR3 is TGTGCCAGCAGTTTAACTCCGAGAGGCGAAGCTTTCTTT.

Only a few counts were recorded for this clone. The chain combines TRBV4-3 with TRBJ2-6; no clear D. CDR3 length equals 16 residues. Germline V lookup: CDR1 LGHNA, CDR2 YSLEER. Trimming left V 0 bases short and J 0 bases short, with 6 bases between. The CDR3 sequence: CASSQDAGSGANVLTF. Here the CDR3 DNA reads TGCGCCAGCAGCCAAGACGCCGGCTCTGGGGCCAACGTCCTGACTTTC.

This chain joins TRBV4-1 and TRBJ2-1; TRBD2 matches 10 bases. There are 16 residues in the CDR3. V gave up 0 bases and J gave up 6 bases; unmatched junction bases: 5. The germline gives CDR1 MGHRA, CDR2 YSYEKL. The CDR3 sequence is CASSQESGRGGNEQFF. The CDR3 coding sequence is TGCGCCAGCAGCCAAGAGAGCGGGAGGGGGGGCAATGAGCAGTTCTTC.

The rearrangement joins TRBV10-2 to TRBJ1-1; 7 bases map to TRBD1. Unmatched junction bases numbered 15, after V lost 7 bases and J lost 1 base. This CDR3 has 17 amino acids. Looked up from germline, CDR1 is WSHSY and CDR2 is SAAADI. CDR3 DNA sequence: TGCGCCAGCAACGGACACCCCATAGGGGGCACGAACACTGAAGCTTTCTTT. Protein: CASNGHPIGGTNTEAFF.